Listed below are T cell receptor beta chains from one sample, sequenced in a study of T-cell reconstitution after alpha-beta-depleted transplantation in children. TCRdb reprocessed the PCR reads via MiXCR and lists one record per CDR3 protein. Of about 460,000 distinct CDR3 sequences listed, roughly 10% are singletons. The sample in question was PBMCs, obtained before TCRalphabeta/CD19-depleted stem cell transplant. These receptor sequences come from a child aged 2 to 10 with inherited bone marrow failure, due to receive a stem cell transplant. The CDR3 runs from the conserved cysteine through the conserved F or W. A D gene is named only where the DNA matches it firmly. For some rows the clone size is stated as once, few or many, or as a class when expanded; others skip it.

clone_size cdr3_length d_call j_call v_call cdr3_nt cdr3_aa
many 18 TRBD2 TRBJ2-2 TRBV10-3 TGTGCCATCAGGAGCTTAGCGGGAGGAACTCAAGGCACCGGGGAGCTGTTTTTT CAIRSLAGGTQGTGELFF
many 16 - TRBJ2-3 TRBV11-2 TGTGCCAGCAGCTACGAACAGGACCCGACCACAGATACGCAGTATTTT CASSYEQDPTTDTQYF
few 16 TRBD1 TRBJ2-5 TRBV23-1 TGCGCCAGCAGCTCCCTGGACAGGGGCCCACAAGAGACCCAGTACTTC CASSSLDRGPQETQYF
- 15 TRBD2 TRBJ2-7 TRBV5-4 TGTGCCAGCAGCACTAGCGGGAGGGCCTATTACGAGCAGTACTTC CASSTSGRAYYEQYF
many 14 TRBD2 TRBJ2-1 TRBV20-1 TGCAGTGCTAGCCGAGCGGGACCCTCCGGTGAGCAGTTCTTC CSASRAGPSGEQFF
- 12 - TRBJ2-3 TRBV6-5 TGTGCCAGCAGTTACACAGGGGATACGCAGTATTTT CASSYTGDTQYF
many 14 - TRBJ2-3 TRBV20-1 TGCAGTGCTTTTGACAGAACTAGCACAGATACGCAGTATTTT CSAFDRTSTDTQYF
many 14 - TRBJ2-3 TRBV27 TGTGCCAGCAGTCCCACTGGCACGACAGATACGCAGTATTTT CASSPTGTTDTQYF
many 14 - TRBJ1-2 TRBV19 TGTGCCAGTAGTTCGGCAGGAAGTGATTATGGCTACACCTTC CASSSAGSDYGYTF
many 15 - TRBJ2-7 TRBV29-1 TGCAGCGTTGAAGAATCCCACAGGGCCCCCGGCGAGCAGTACTTC CSVEESHRAPGEQYF
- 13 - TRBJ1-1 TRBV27 TGTGCCAGCAGTTTAGGGGGGAAGGGTGAAGCTTTCTTT CASSLGGKGEAFF
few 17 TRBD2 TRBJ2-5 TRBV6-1 TGTGCCAGCAGCTCGGGACTAGCGGGAGTGATTCAAGAGACCCAGTACTTC CASSSGLAGVIQETQYF
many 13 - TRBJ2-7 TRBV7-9 TGTGCCAGCAGCCATCAGGGAGTTGCCGAGCAGTACTTC CASSHQGVAEQYF
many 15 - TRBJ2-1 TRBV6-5 TGTGCCAGCAGTTACTCGGGGGTCACCTACAATGAGCAGTTCTTC CASSYSGVTYNEQFF
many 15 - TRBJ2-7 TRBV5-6 TGTGCCAGCAGCTTGGACGGGTTGACCCGATACGAGCAGTACTTC CASSLDGLTRYEQYF
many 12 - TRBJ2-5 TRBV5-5 TGTGCCAGCAGCCCGGATTGGGGAACCCAGTACTTC CASSPDWGTQYF
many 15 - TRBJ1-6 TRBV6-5 TGTGCCAGCAGTTACTCGCGGCCTTCCAATTCACCCCTCCACTTT CASSYSRPSNSPLHF
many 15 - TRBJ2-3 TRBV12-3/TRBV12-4 TGTGCCAGCAGTTTTGACTTGGACGGCACAGATACGCAGTATTTT CASSFDLDGTDTQYF
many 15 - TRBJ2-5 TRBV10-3 TGTGCCATCAGTGAGCAGGCAGGACATCAAGAGACCCAGTACTTC CAISEQAGHQETQYF
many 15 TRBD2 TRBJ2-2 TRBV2 TGTGCCACCACGAGGACTAGCGGGTCTTCCGGGGAGCTGTTTTTT CATTRTSGSSGELFF
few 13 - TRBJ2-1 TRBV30 TGTGCCTGGAGAGTTGACTCCTACAATGAGCAGTTCTTC CAWRVDSYNEQFF
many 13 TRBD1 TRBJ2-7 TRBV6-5 TGTGCCAGCAGTTACCGTGAGACAGGGGCCCAGTACTTC CASSYRETGAQYF
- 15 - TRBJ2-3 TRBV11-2 TGTGCCAGCAGCTTTAACAGGGAATACACAGATACGCAGTATTTT CASSFNREYTDTQYF
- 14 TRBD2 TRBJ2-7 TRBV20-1 TGCAGTGCTTCCGGGACTAGCGGCACCTACGAGCAGTACTTC CSASGTSGTYEQYF
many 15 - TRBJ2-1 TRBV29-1 TGCAGCGTTGACGGGGCCGCGAGCTCCTACAATGAGCAGTTCTTC CSVDGAASSYNEQFF
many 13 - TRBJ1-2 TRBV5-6 TGTGCCAGCAGCTTAAGGGATACTTATGGCTACACCTTC CASSLRDTYGYTF
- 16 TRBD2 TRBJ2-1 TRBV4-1 TGCGCCAGCAGCCGTGGTGGAGGACTAGTCTACAATGAGCAGTTCTTC CASSRGGGLVYNEQFF
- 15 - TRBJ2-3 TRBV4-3 TGCGCCAGCAGCCCCGGCGGAGGGGTCACAGATACGCAGTATTTT CASSPGGGVTDTQYF
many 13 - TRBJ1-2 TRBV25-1 TGTGCCAGCAGTGAAACGCGGCAGCGTGGGTACACCTTC CASSETRQRGYTF
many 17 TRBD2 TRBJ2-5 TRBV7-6 TGTGCCAGCAGCCGTTGGACTAGCGGGAGGGATCAAGAGACCCAGTACTTC CASSRWTSGRDQETQYF
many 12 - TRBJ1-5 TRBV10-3 TGTGCCATCGGGCCCGAGGACCAGCCCCAGCATTTT CAIGPEDQPQHF
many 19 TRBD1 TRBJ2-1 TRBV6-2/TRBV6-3 TGTGCCAGCAGACACGGGGACAGACTTATTTACTTCTCCTACAATGAGCAGTTCTTC CASRHGDRLIYFSYNEQFF
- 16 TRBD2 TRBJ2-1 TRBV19 TGTGCCAGTAGTACAGGGACTAGCGGGAGTTACAATGAGCAGTTCTTC CASSTGTSGSYNEQFF
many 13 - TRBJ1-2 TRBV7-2 TGTGCCAGCAGCAGGGGGGTTTTCGAAGGCTACACCTTC CASSRGVFEGYTF
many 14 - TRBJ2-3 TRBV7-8 TGTGCCAGACCGGGACTTAGCCGCACAGATACGCAGTATTTT CARPGLSRTDTQYF
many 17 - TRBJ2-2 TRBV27 TGTGCCAGCGGGAGTAGGGGAGGGGGACTTGGTGCCGGGGAGCTGTTTTTT CASGSRGGGLGAGELFF
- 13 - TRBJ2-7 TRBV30 TGTGCCGGCTGGTCCCCCCCTATCTACGAGCAGTACTTC CAGWSPPIYEQYF
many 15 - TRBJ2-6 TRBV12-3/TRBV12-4 TGTGCCAGCAGTTTGGGGGCGGGGGGGGCCAACGTCCTGACTTTC CASSLGAGGANVLTF
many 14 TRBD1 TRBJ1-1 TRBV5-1 TGCGCCAGCAGCTACAGGGGGGAGAACACTGAAGCTTTCTTT CASSYRGENTEAFF
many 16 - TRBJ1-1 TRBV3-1 TGTGCCAGCAGCCAGCAAACAGGGCTCCGGAACACTGAAGCTTTCTTT CASSQQTGLRNTEAFF
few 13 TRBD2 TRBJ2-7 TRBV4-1 TGCGCCAGCAGCTCCTCGACTAGCCACGAGCAGTACTTC CASSSSTSHEQYF
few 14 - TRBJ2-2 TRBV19 TGTGCCAGTAGGAGCAGGGCGAACACCGGGGAGCTGTTTTTT CASRSRANTGELFF
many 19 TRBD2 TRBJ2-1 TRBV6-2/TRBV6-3 TGTGCCAGCAGACAACTATTTAAGATTAGCGGGAGGTCGAACAATGAGCAGTTCTTC CASRQLFKISGRSNNEQFF
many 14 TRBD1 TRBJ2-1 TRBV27 TGTGCCAGCAGTTGGGGGACAGGGATTTCTGAGCAGTTCTTC CASSWGTGISEQFF
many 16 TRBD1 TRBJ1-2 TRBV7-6 TGTGCCAGCAGCGGTCGGACAGGACCGGCTAACTATGGCTACACCTTC CASSGRTGPANYGYTF
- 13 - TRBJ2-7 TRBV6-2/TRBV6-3 TGTGCCAGCACTAGAGCCGGGACCGACGAGCAGTACTTC CASTRAGTDEQYF
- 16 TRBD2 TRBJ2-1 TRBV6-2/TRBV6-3 TGTGCCAGCAGTTATCTTCGGCCGGGAGGGCCAGGGGAGCAGTTCTTC CASSYLRPGGPGEQFF
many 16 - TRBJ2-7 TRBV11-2 TGTGCCAGCAGCAAGATCCGGGCAGGGGCTTTATACGAGCAGTACTTC CASSKIRAGALYEQYF
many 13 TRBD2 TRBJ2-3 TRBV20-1 TGCAGTGGCGGGGGGCAGGGCACAGATACGCAGTATTTT CSGGGQGTDTQYF
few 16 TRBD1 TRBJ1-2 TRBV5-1 TGCGCCAGCAGCTTGGGACAGGGAGGCATTGGCTATGGCTACACCTTC CASSLGQGGIGYGYTF
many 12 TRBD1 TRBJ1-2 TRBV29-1 TGCAGCGTCGGGGACAGTGACTATGGCTACACCTTC CSVGDSDYGYTF
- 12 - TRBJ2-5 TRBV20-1 TGCAGTGCGATCGGTGAGGTCGAGACCCAGTACTTC CSAIGEVETQYF
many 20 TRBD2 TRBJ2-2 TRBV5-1 TGCGCCAGCAGCTACAGAACCGGGACTAGCGGGAGGCGTGGGACCGGGGAGCTGTTTTTT CASSYRTGTSGRRGTGELFF